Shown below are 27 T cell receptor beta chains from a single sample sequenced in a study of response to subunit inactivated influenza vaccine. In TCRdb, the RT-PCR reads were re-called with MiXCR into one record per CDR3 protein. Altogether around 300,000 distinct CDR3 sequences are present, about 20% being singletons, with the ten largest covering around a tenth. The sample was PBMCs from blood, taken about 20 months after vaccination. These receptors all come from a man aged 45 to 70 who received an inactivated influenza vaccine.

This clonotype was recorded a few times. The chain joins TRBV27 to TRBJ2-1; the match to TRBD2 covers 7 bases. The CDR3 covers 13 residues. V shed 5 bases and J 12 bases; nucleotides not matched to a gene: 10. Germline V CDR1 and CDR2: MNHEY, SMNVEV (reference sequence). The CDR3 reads CASSLPGGFPQFF. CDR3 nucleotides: TGTGCCAGCAGTCTTCCCGGGGGGTTCCCGCAGTTCTTC.

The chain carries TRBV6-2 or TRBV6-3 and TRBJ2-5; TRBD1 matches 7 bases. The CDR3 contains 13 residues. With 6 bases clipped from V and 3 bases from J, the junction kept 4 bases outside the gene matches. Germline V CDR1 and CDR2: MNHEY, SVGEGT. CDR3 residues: CASSKDREETQYF. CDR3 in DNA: TGTGCCAGCAGCAAAGACAGGGAAGAGACCCAGTACTTC.

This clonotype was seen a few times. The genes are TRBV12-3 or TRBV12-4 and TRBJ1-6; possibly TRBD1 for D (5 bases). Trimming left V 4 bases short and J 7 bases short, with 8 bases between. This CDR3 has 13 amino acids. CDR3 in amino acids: CASSWGPNSPLHF. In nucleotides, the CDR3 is TGTGCCAGCAGTTGGGGCCCCAATTCACCCCTCCACTTT.

The CDR3 nucleotides read TGTGCCAGCAGTGAAGTTAGGTCCGCTGGGGCCAACGTCCTGACTTTC. The encoded protein is CASSEVRSAGANVLTF. The J gene is TRBJ2-6, the V gene TRBV2; no clear D gene. The germline V and J ends were trimmed by 1 base and 2 bases, with 9 bases remaining between them. The CDR3 extends over 16 amino acids. Germline V CDR1 and CDR2: SNHLY, FYNNEI.

The CDR3 region has the DNA TGTGCCAGTCAAGTGGGGCTGAACACCGGGGAGCTGTTTTTT. This gives the protein CASQVGLNTGELFF. The chain uses TRBV19 and TRBJ2-2; perhaps TRBD1 as D (5 bases). V lost 8 bases, J lost 1 base, and 11 bases lay in between. CDR1 is LNHDA, CDR2 SQIVND, per germline (reference sequence). The CDR3 loop spans 14 amino acids.

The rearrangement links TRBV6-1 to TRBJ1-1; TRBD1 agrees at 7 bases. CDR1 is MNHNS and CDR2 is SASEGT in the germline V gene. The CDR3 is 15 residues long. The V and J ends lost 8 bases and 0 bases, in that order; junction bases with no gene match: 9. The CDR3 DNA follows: TGTGCCAGCCGAAATCCGGACAGGATGAACACTGAAGCTTTCTTT. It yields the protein CASRNPDRMNTEAFF.

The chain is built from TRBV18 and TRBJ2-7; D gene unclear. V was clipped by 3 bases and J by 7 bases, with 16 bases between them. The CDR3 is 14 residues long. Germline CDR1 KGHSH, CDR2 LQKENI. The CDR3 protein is CASSPMIEVGEQYF. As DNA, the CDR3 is TGTGCCAGCTCACCTATGATTGAGGTTGGGGAGCAGTACTTC.

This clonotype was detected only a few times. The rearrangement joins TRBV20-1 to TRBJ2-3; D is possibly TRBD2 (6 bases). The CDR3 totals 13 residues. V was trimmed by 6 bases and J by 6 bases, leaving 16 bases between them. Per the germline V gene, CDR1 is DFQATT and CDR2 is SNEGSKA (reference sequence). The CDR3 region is CSAGGALADTQYF. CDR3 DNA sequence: TGCAGTGCCGGCGGGGCCCTGGCGGATACGCAGTATTTT.

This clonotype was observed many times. CDR3 loop: CASSFWGTGELFF. The CDR3 coding sequence is TGTGCCAGCAGTTTCTGGGGGACCGGGGAGCTGTTTTTT. The chain recombines TRBV6-5 with TRBJ2-2, with D possibly called TRBD1 or TRBD2 (5 bases each). This CDR3 comprises 13 residues. Germline CDR1 MNHEY, CDR2 SVGAGI. V gave up 4 bases and J gave up 5 bases, with 8 bases separating them.

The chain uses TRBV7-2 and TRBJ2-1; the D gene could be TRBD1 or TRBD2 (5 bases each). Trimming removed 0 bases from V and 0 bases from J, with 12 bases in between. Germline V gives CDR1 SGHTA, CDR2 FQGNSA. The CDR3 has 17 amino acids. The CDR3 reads CASSLATGPLSYNEQFF. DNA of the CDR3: TGTGCCAGCAGCTTAGCTACGGGGCCCCTCTCCTACAATGAGCAGTTCTTC.

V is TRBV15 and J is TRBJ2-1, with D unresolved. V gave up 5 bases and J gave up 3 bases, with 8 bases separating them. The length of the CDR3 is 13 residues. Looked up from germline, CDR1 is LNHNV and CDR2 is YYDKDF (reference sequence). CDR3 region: CATSPVLYNEQFF. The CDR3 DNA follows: TGTGCCACCAGCCCGGTACTCTACAATGAGCAGTTCTTC. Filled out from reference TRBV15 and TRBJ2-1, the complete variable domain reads DAMVIQNPRYQVTQFGKPVTLSCSQTLNHNVMYWYQQKSSQAPKLLFHYYDKDFNNEADTPDNFQSRRPNTSFCFLDIRSPGLGDTAMYLCATSPVLYNEQFFGPGTRLTVL.

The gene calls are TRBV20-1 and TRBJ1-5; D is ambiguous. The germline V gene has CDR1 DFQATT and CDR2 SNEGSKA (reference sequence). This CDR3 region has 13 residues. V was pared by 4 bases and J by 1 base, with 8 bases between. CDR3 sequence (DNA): TGCAGTGCTACGTCTACCAGCAATCAGCCCCAGCATTTT. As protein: CSATSTSNQPQHF.

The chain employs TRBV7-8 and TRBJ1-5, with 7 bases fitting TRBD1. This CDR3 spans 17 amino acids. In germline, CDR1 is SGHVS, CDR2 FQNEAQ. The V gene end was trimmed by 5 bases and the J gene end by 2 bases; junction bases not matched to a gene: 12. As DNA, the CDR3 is TGTGCCAGCAGCCACGACAGGGAACGTTTCGGCAATCAGCCCCAGCATTTT. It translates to CASSHDRERFGNQPQHF.

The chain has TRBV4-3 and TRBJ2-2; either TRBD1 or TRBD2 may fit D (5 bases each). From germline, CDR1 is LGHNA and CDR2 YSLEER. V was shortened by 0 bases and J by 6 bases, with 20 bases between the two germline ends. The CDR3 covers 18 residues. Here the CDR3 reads CASSQEAPGRPLSGELFF. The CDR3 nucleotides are TGCGCCAGCAGCCAAGAAGCACCGGGACGGCCTTTATCCGGGGAGCTGTTTTTT.

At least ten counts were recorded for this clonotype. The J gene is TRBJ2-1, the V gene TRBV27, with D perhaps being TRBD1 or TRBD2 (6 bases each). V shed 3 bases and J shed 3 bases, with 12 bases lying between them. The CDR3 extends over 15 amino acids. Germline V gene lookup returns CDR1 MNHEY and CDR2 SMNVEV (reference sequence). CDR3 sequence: CASSFEGGNYNEQFF. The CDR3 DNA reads TGTGCCAGCAGTTTTGAGGGGGGCAACTACAATGAGCAGTTCTTC.

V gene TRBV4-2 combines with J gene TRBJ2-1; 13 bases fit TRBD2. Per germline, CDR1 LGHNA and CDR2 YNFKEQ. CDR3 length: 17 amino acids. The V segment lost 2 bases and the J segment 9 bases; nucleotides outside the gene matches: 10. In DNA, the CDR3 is TGTGCCAGCAGCCAATACGAAGGGACTAGCGGGACAGGTGAGCAGTTCTTC. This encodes CASSQYEGTSGTGEQFF.

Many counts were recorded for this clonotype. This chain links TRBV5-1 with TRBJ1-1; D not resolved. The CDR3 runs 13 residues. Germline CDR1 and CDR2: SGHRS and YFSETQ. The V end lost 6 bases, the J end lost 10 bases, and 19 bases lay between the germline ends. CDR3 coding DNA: TGCGCCAGCACCCTAGGTGGTGCAGGAGGAGCTTTCTTT. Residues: CASTLGGAGGAFF.

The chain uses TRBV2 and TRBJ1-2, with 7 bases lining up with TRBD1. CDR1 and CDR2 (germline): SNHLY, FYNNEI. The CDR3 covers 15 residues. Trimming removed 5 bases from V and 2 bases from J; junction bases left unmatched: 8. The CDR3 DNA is TGTGCCAGCAGTCAACGACAGGGTGACAACTATGGCTACACCTTC. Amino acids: CASSQRQGDNYGYTF.

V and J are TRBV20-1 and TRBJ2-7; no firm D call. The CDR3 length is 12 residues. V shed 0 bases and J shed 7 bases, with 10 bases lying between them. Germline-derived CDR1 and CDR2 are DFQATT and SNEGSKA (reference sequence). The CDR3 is CSARDPVGEQYF. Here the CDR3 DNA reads TGCAGTGCTAGAGATCCAGTTGGTGAGCAGTACTTC.

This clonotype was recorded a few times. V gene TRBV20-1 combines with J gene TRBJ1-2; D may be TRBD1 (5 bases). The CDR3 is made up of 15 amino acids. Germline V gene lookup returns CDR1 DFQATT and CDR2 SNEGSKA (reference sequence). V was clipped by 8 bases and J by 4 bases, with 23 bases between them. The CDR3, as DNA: TGCAGTCCAGCTGGGGGGGGACGTAGGCGCTATGGCTACACCTTC. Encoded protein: CSPAGGGRRRYGYTF.

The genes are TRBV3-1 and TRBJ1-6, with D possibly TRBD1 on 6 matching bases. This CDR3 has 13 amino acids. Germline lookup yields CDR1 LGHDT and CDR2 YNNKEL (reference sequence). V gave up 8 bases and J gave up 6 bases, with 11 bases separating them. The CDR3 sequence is CASGGGVNSPLHF. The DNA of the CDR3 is TGTGCCAGCGGGGGCGGGGTTAATTCACCCCTCCACTTT.

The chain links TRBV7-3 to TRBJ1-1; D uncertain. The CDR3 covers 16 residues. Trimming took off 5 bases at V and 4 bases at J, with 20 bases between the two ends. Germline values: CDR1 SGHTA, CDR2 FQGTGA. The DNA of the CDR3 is TGTGCCAGCAGCCCCCGACGGGTTGCGCGAGGCACTGAAGCTTTCTTT. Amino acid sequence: CASSPRRVARGTEAFF.

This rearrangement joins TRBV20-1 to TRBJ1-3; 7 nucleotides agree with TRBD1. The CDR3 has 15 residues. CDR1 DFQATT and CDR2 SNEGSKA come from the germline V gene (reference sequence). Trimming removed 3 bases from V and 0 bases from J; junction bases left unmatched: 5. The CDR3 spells CSASLGTASGNTIYF. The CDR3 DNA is TGCAGTGCTAGCCTAGGGACAGCCTCTGGAAACACCATATATTTT.

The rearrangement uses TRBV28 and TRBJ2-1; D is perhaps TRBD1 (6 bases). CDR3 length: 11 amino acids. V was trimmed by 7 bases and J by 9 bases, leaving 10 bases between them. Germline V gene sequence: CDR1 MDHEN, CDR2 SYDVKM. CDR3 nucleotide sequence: TGTGCCAGCATCAGGGGAACTGAGCAGTTCTTC. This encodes CASIRGTEQFF.

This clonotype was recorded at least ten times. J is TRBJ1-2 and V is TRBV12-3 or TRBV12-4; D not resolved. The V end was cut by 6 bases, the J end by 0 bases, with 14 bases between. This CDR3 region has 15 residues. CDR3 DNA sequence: TGTGCCAGCAGGGCGGGGAGGCAGGCTAACTATGGCTACACCTTC. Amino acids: CASRAGRQANYGYTF.

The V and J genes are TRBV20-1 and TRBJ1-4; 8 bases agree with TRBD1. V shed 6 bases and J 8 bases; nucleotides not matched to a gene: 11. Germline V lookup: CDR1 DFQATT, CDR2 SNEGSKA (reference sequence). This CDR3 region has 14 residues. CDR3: CSARTGQGREKLFF. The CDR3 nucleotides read TGCAGTGCGAGAACAGGACAGGGACGGGAAAAACTGTTTTTT.

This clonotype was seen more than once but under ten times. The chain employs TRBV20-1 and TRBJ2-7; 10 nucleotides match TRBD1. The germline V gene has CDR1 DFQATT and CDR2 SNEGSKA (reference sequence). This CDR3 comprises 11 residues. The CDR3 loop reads CRGDRGKEQYF. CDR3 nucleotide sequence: TGCAGGGGGGACAGGGGTAAAGAGCAGTACTTC.